A selection of T cell receptor beta chains follows, all from one sample in a study of shared T cell receptors in the human thymus. The protocol was immunoSEQ multiplex PCR, while the TCRdb copy is restricted to in-frame clones and leaves out a portion. The table shows 500,000 to 850,000 clones, with over 75% occurring only once. The data were also submitted as part of a second study, on human thymus T cells.

Material: thymocytes. These receptors came from a boy in the first two years of life with a congenital heart defect. Both conserved end residues are part of each CDR3. Each record gives: V gene, clone size, D gene, J gene, CDR3 length, CDR3 protein, CDR3 DNA. A D gene is named only where the DNA matches it firmly. Not all rows give a size; the values are once, few, many and, for expanded clones, a class.

TRBV5-6	NA	TRBD2	TRBJ2-7	18	CASSLYQGDRLAGGEQYF	TGTGCCAGCAGCTTGTACCAGGGTGATCGACTAGCGGGAGGCGAGCAGTACTTC
TRBV5-1	NA	TRBD1	TRBJ2-3	15	CASRWGQGFTDTQYF	TGCGCCAGCAGATGGGGACAGGGGTTCACAGATACGCAGTATTTT
TRBV11-1	NA	NA	TRBJ2-1	14	CASSLEDTYNEQFF	TGTGCCAGCAGCTTAGAGGACACTTACAATGAGCAGTTCTTC
TRBV27	NA	NA	TRBJ1-1	13	CASSLNGNTEAFF	TGTGCCAGCAGTCTAAATGGGAACACTGAAGCTTTCTTT
TRBV19	NA	NA	TRBJ1-3	17	CASSTQNRVPVGNTIYF	TGTGCCAGTAGTACCCAAAACAGGGTACCGGTTGGAAACACCATATATTTT
TRBV11-1	NA	NA	TRBJ2-3	13	CASRGQATDTQYF	TGTGCCAGCAGGGGGCAGGCCACAGATACGCAGTATTTT
TRBV4-2	NA	NA	TRBJ2-7	15	CASSQDLDRTYEQYF	TGTGCCAGCAGCCAAGATCTAGACAGAACTTACGAGCAGTACTTC
TRBV6-5	NA	TRBD1	TRBJ1-4	13	CASSYSDREKLFF	TGTGCCAGCAGTTACTCGGACAGGGAAAAACTGTTTTTT
TRBV6-6	NA	TRBD1	TRBJ2-7	14	CASSYAQGADEQYF	TGTGCCAGCAGTTACGCACAGGGGGCGGACGAGCAGTACTTC
TRBV2	NA	NA	TRBJ1-1	15	CASSERGQSNTEAFF	TGTGCCAGCAGTGAAAGGGGACAATCGAACACTGAAGCTTTCTTT
TRBV6-6	NA	NA	TRBJ1-4	16	CASRHTGTRKNEKLFF	TGTGCCAGCAGGCACACGGGGACACGAAAAAATGAAAAACTGTTTTTT
TRBV7-6	NA	NA	TRBJ2-2	15	CASSLDNSPTGELFF	TGTGCCAGCAGCTTAGACAACAGCCCCACCGGGGAGCTGTTTTTT
TRBV4-1	NA	TRBD1	TRBJ2-3	16	CASSQVRTGDTDTQYF	TGCGCCAGCAGCCAAGTTAGGACAGGGGACACAGATACGCAGTATTTT
TRBV29-1	NA	NA	TRBJ2-1	13	CSVEGQRYNEQFF	TGCAGCGTTGAAGGACAGAGATACAATGAGCAGTTCTTC
TRBV5-1	NA	TRBD2	TRBJ2-3	20	CASSLRTSGRAQLHTDTQYF	TGCGCCAGCAGCCTTAGGACTAGCGGGAGGGCTCAACTGCACACAGATACGCAGTATTTT
TRBV2	NA	NA	TRBJ2-1	16	CASRNRDRSSYNEQFF	TGTGCCAGCAGGAACCGAGACAGGAGCTCCTACAATGAGCAGTTCTTC
TRBV5-4	few	NA	TRBJ1-3	16	CASSPGGTDAGNTIYF	TGTGCCAGCAGCCCGGGGGGGACGGATGCTGGAAACACCATATATTTT
TRBV14	NA	NA	TRBJ1-1	13	CASSPRGNTEAFF	TGTGCCAGCAGCCCCAGGGGTAACACTGAAGCTTTCTTT
TRBV6-4	NA	TRBD2	TRBJ2-7	17	CASSASQGLAETYEQYF	TGTGCCAGCAGTGCCTCTCAGGGACTAGCGGAAACCTACGAGCAGTACTTC
TRBV7-9	once	TRBD2	TRBJ2-7	16	CASSTWTSGSLYEQYF	TGTGCCAGCAGCACCTGGACTAGCGGGAGTCTGTACGAGCAGTACTTC
TRBV5-1	NA	TRBD2	TRBJ2-7	14	CASSLFSGGYEQYF	TGCGCCAGCAGCTTGTTCTCGGGGGGCTACGAGCAGTACTTC
TRBV28	NA	NA	TRBJ1-1	15	CASSLSSWAAHEAFF	TGTGCCAGCAGTTTGTCCTCTTGGGCAGCCCATGAAGCTTTCTTT
TRBV29-1	NA	TRBD1	TRBJ2-1	14	CSVEEGQRYNEQFF	TGCAGCGTTGAAGAGGGACAGAGATACAATGAGCAGTTCTTC
TRBV10-1	NA	NA	TRBJ1-5	18	CASSGKVAIKPPNQPQHF	TGCGCCAGCAGTGGGAAGGTAGCGATAAAGCCCCCCAATCAGCCCCAGCATTTT
TRBV5-1	NA	NA	TRBJ1-3	19	CASSLASARIGISGNTIYF	TGCGCCAGCAGCTTGGCCTCCGCGCGAATCGGTATCTCTGGAAACACCATATATTTT
TRBV6-5	NA	NA	TRBJ1-6	15	CASSYGGTGDSPLHF	TGTGCCAGCAGTTACGGCGGGACTGGAGATTCACCCCTCCACTTT
TRBV28	NA	TRBD1	TRBJ1-5	15	CANSRDRGRNQPQHF	TGTGCCAATAGCCGGGACAGGGGGCGAAATCAGCCCCAGCATTTT
TRBV4-3	NA	NA	TRBJ1-1	14	CASSYLSGDTEAFF	TGCGCCAGCAGCTACCTGTCAGGGGACACTGAAGCTTTCTTT
TRBV27	NA	TRBD1	TRBJ1-2	13	CASSSGQEGGYTF	TGTGCCAGCAGTTCGGGACAGGAGGGGGGCTACACCTTC
TRBV11-2	NA	NA	TRBJ2-3	16	CASSVGLLKATDTQYF	TGTGCCAGCAGCGTGGGACTTCTCAAAGCCACAGATACGCAGTATTTT
TRBV7-2	NA	TRBD2	TRBJ2-7	15	CASSQLAGGYYEQYF	TGTGCCAGCAGTCAACTAGCGGGGGGATACTACGAGCAGTACTTC
TRBV18	NA	NA	TRBJ1-1	16	CASSSHRVRMNTEAFF	TGTGCCAGCTCATCACACAGGGTACGTATGAACACTGAAGCTTTCTTT
TRBV15	few	TRBD1	TRBJ1-5	19	CATSRVWGTGGYSNQPQHF	TGTGCCACCAGCAGAGTATGGGGGACAGGGGGTTATAGCAATCAGCCCCAGCATTTT
TRBV4-3	NA	TRBD1	TRBJ2-7	17	CASSQDPNGQGNDEQYF	TGCGCCAGCAGCCAAGATCCGAACGGACAGGGGAACGACGAGCAGTACTTC
TRBV18	once	TRBD1	TRBJ1-3	15	CASSPLTGAGNTIYF	TGTGCCAGCTCACCCCTGACAGGGGCTGGAAACACCATATATTTT
TRBV4-2	NA	NA	TRBJ1-5	14	CASSQAGDNQPQHF	TGTGCCAGCAGCCAAGCCGGAGATAATCAGCCCCAGCATTTT
TRBV27	NA	NA	TRBJ1-1	13	CASNYTQGNEAFF	TGTGCCAGCAATTACACGCAGGGGAATGAAGCTTTCTTT
TRBV4-3	NA	NA	TRBJ2-1	16	CASSQERGAGLNEQFF	TGCGCCAGCAGCCAAGAACGGGGGGCGGGCCTCAATGAGCAGTTCTTC
TRBV9	NA	TRBD1	TRBJ1-2	16	CASSVGEWDRNYGYTF	TGTGCCAGCAGCGTAGGAGAGTGGGACAGAAACTATGGCTACACCTTC
TRBV5-1	NA	NA	TRBJ2-7	15	CASSLIEERAYEQYF	TGCGCCAGCAGCTTGATCGAAGAGAGGGCCTACGAGCAGTACTTC
TRBV20-1	NA	TRBD1	TRBJ2-7	11	CSASDRYEQYF	TGCAGTGCTTCGGACAGGTACGAGCAGTACTTC
TRBV30	NA	TRBD2	TRBJ2-7	15	CAWSVGLAGFYEQYF	TGTGCCTGGAGTGTAGGGCTAGCGGGGTTCTACGAGCAGTACTTC